Included here is one TCR beta chain sequence, with context. The read ends 3 residues before the CDR3 terminus; that terminus is restored from the germline J gene. This entry is derived from a study of T cells in women clearing cervical HPV infection. Profiling relied on immunoSEQ multiplex PCR, and the TCRdb table lists in-frame clones only, not all of them. The repertoire shows roughly 30,000 clones; the top ten hold around 8.4%. The CDR3 has 16 amino acids. Per germline, CDR1 KGHSH and CDR2 LQKENI. J lost 1 base, V lost 4 bases, and 0 bases had no gene match. The sample taken for sequencing was blood buffy coat. This sequence originates from a woman between 18 and 69 years old with a cervical HPV16 infection that either progressed to CIN3+ or cleared (not recorded which). This chain connects TRBV18 to TRBJ2-3; 15 positions agree with TRBD2. The CDR3 protein is CASSRTSGGGTDTQYF. CDR3 bases read: TGTGCCAGCTCACGGACTAGCGGGGGGGGCACAGATACG.